The T cell receptor beta chain under discussion was sequenced for a study of cytomegalovirus exposure and HLA in healthy donors. Broader study findings: In presence/absence analyses, roughly uniform sequencing depth across donors was assumed.

This clone has only a few counts. Its specificity is unknown. The PCR ran on 60 Vbeta and 13 Jbeta primers. The table came from immunoSEQ multiplex PCR; TCRdb's copy has only in-frame clones and leaves some out. The sample includes 60,000 to 70,000 clones, roughly 75% of them seen just once. Sequences were obtained from PBMCs. This TCR was sampled from a woman in her forties in good health and CMV-seropositive.

The CDR3, as DNA: TGCGCCAGCAGCTTCGGCGGGGACGCGAACACCGGGGAGCTGTTTTTT. Encoded protein: CASSFGGDANTGELFF. The rearrangement joins TRBV5-1 to TRBJ2-2, with TRBD2 as a possible D gene (6 bases). Trimming stripped 2 bases from V and 0 bases from J, with 11 bases between. The CDR3 has 16 residues. The germline V gene has CDR1 SGHRS and CDR2 YFSETQ.